The TCR beta chain under discussion was sequenced for a study of blood T cell repertoires in COVID-19. The protocol was immunoSEQ multiplex PCR, while the TCRdb copy is restricted to in-frame clones and leaves out a portion. The sample lists about 320,000 clones, about 85% occurring once. The CDR3 is 13 residues long. From germline, CDR1 is SGHVS and CDR2 FQNEAQ. V was shortened by 1 base and J by 5 bases, with 5 bases between the two germline ends. Sequenced: PBMCs or T cells enriched from blood (not recorded which). This sequence was found in a woman in her twenties or thirties who had been exposed to COVID-19. The chain uses TRBV7-8 and TRBJ2-2; D unclear. The CDR3 DNA reads as TGTGCCAGCAGCTTAGTTGAGACCGGGGAGCTGTTTTTT. Translated, it gives CASSLVETGELFF.